Following are 14 T cell receptor beta chains from one sample sequenced in a study of Graves' ophthalmopathy and Graves' hyperthyroidism. For repertoire sequencing, the TCR beta CDR3 regions were amplified from RNA transcripts. An initial RT-PCR round employing HTBI primers preceded a second-round multiplex PCR. In TCRdb, the multiplex PCR reads were re-called with MiXCR into one record per CDR3 protein. The sample has a few hundred thousand distinct CDR3 sequences; roughly a sixth are singletons. The sequenced material came from peripheral blood. These receptors all come from an adult woman with stable Graves' hyperthyroidism.

In regard to this clonotype: Here the CDR3 omits its conserved ending phenylalanine or tryptophan, so a read error is the likely source. The gene calls are TRBV19 and TRBJ2-7, with D perhaps TRBD2 (6 bases). This CDR3 region has 13 residues. V lost 10 bases and J 5 bases, leaving 18 bases between the germline ends. Germline CDR1 and CDR2: LNHDA and SQIVND (reference sequence). The CDR3 is CATLGTPADEQYY. CDR3 nucleotide sequence: TGTGCCACCCTCGGGACTCCGGCGGACGAGCAGTACTAC.

At least ten counts were recorded for this clonotype. The chain carries TRBV12-3 or TRBV12-4 and TRBJ2-7; no clear D. V gave up 10 bases and J gave up 6 bases, with 13 bases separating them. This CDR3 spans 11 amino acids. The CDR3 is CATSNGREQYF. CDR3 nucleotides: TGTGCCACCTCAAACGGCCGCGAGCAGTACTTC.

This clonotype was observed at least ten times. The genes are TRBV12-3 or TRBV12-4 and TRBJ2-2; D is uncertain. V was shortened by 3 bases and J by 5 bases, with 10 bases between the two germline ends. This CDR3 comprises 14 residues. CDR3 region: CASSFGGSTGELFF. CDR3 nucleotide sequence: TGTGCCAGCAGTTTCGGTGGGTCTACCGGGGAGCTGTTTTTT.

In the case of this clonotype: Here the CDR3 omits its conserved ending phenylalanine or tryptophan, so a read error is the likely source. The DNA for the CDR3 is TGTGCCAGCAGCACTAGTGGTGCCTACGAGCAGTACCTC. Translation gives CASSTSGAYEQYL. The chain couples TRBV11-2 to TRBJ2-7; TRBD2 is a possible D gene (5 bases). V lost 5 bases, J lost 2 bases, and 10 bases lay in between. CDR3 length: 13 residues. The germline V gene encodes CDR1 SGHAT and CDR2 FQNNGV.

This clonotype has ten or more counts. The V call is TRBV6-5, the J call TRBJ2-7; no clear D. Trimming took 6 bases from V and 5 from J, leaving 8 bases between them. This CDR3 contains 11 residues. The germline gives CDR1 MNHEY, CDR2 SVGAGI. The CDR3 loop is CASSNNHEQYF. The CDR3 coding sequence is TGTGCCAGCAGCAACAACCACGAGCAGTACTTC.

This clonotype was counted at least ten times. The gene calls are TRBV15 and TRBJ1-6; D call uncertain. The CDR3 runs to 13 residues. Trimming removed 2 bases at V and 6 bases at J, with 5 bases between. Germline V CDR1 and CDR2: LNHNV, YYDKDF (reference sequence). The DNA for the CDR3 is TGTGCCACCAGCAGATCCCCTAATTCACCCCTCCACTTT. This translates into CATSRSPNSPLHF.

Ten or more counts support this clonotype. The gene calls are TRBV12-5 and TRBJ2-7, with TRBD2 as a possible D gene (5 bases). Germline-derived CDR1 and CDR2 are LGHNT and FRNRAP. The V gene lost 8 bases and the J gene lost 4 bases, with 24 bases spanning the gap. The CDR3 spans 16 residues. CDR3 sequence: CASPPPRDLTVYEQYF. The DNA for the CDR3 is TGTGCTAGTCCCCCCCCCCGGGATTTAACGGTTTACGAGCAGTACTTC.

This clonotype was picked up many times. The chain is built from TRBV2 and TRBJ2-7, with TRBD2 matching over 7 bases. Per germline, CDR1 SNHLY and CDR2 FYNNEI. With 6 bases clipped from V and 2 bases from J, the junction kept 10 bases outside the gene matches. The CDR3 spans 15 residues. The CDR3 loop reads CASSPRPSGTYEQYF. The CDR3 DNA sequence: TGTGCCAGCAGCCCCCGTCCTAGCGGCACCTACGAGCAGTACTTC. Combining the CDR3 with reference TRBV2 and TRBJ2-7 gives the whole variable domain EPEVTQTPSHQVTQMGQEVILRCVPISNHLYFYWYRQILGQKVEFLVSFYNNEISEKSEIFDDQFSVERPDGSNFTLKIRSTKLEDSAMYFCASSPRPSGTYEQYFGPGTRLTVT.

At least ten counts were recorded for this clonotype. The rearrangement joins TRBV19 to TRBJ1-2, with 8 bases that match TRBD1. This CDR3 spans 15 amino acids. CDR1 and CDR2 from the germline V gene are LNHDA and SQIVND (reference sequence). The junction had 9 bases not matched to a gene; V was cut back by 3 bases and J by 6 bases. CDR3 coding DNA: TGTGCCAGTAGTATTTCCCCCGGACAGGGACATGGCTACACCTTC. Translated, it gives CASSISPGQGHGYTF.

This clonotype turned up a few times. The V call is TRBV6-1, the J call TRBJ1-5, with a weak D call TRBD1 (6 bases). Trimming took 1 base from V and 6 from J, leaving 19 bases between them. CDR3 length: 17 residues. Germline lookup yields CDR1 MNHNS and CDR2 SASEGT. CDR3 protein: CASSEGLLRGLSQPQHF. The CDR3, as DNA: TGTGCCAGCAGTGAAGGCCTACTCAGGGGACTCAGTCAGCCCCAGCATTTT.

This clonotype was detected ten times or more. This sequence joins TRBV20-1 and TRBJ2-7, with 10 bases matching TRBD2. The CDR3 totals 14 residues. The germline V gene has CDR1 DFQATT and CDR2 SNEGSKA (reference sequence). J was trimmed by 1 base and V by 4 bases; bases with no gene match: 4. For the CDR3, the DNA is TGCAGTGCTATAGGACTAGCGGTATCCTACGAGCAGTACTTC. It yields the protein CSAIGLAVSYEQYF.

This clonotype has a count of ten or more. This chain connects TRBV28 to TRBJ2-5; D uncertain. CDR3 length: 14 amino acids. Trimming shortened V by 4 bases and J by 4 bases, and 13 bases separated the two germline ends. Germline-derived CDR1 and CDR2 are MDHEN and SYDVKM. CDR3 sequence reads: CASSSPAPGETQYF. The CDR3 region has the DNA TGTGCCAGCAGTTCGCCGGCTCCTGGAGAGACCCAGTACTTC.

Many counts were recorded for this clonotype. The CDR3 loop is CASSLDNGREETQYF. As DNA, the CDR3 is TGCGCCAGCAGCTTGGACAACGGACGAGAAGAGACCCAGTACTTC. The chain recombines TRBV5-1 with TRBJ2-5; D remains unclear. From germline, CDR1 is SGHRS and CDR2 YFSETQ. The CDR3 is 15 amino acids. V dropped 0 bases and J dropped 3 bases, with 12 bases sitting between them.

This clonotype was seen ten or more times. The chain has TRBV7-6 and TRBJ2-2; D is possibly TRBD1 (6 bases). CDR3 length equals 14 residues. Trimming pared 1 base from V and 5 bases from J, leaving 8 bases between. CDR1 is SGHVS, CDR2 FNYEAQ, per germline. This CDR3 is CASSLGQVTGELFF. The CDR3 nucleotides are TGTGCCAGCAGCTTAGGACAGGTTACCGGGGAGCTGTTTTTT.